Shown below are 27 T cell receptor beta chains from a single sample sequenced in a study of identifying expanded T cells in peripheral blood. Clones were sequenced by immunoSEQ multiplex PCR, and TCRdb holds only the in-frame ones, with some missing. The table has about 80,000 clones, around 83% seen once. The source material was blood. Source of these receptors: a person aged 18 to 75 in good health.

V and J are TRBV7-2 and TRBJ1-2, with 11 bases lining up with TRBD1. Looked up from germline, CDR1 is SGHTA and CDR2 is FQGNSA. This CDR3 has 15 residues. Trimming cost V 4 bases and J 2 bases; bases outside gene matches: 3. CDR3: CASSSGQGVNYGYTF. The CDR3 DNA follows: TGTGCCAGCAGCTCGGGACAGGGGGTAAACTATGGCTACACCTTC. Based on the CDR3 plus reference TRBV7-2 and TRBJ1-2, the full variable domain is GAGVSQSPSNKVTEKGKDVELRCDPISGHTALYWYRQSLGQGLEFLIYFQGNSAPDKSGLPSDRFSAERTGGSVSTLTIQRTQQEDSAVYLCASSSGQGVNYGYTFGSGTRLTVV.

This chain links TRBV16 with TRBJ1-4; possible D gene TRBD1, 5 bases. The CDR3 spans 11 residues. With 4 bases removed from V and 10 bases from J, the gap between germline ends came to 7 bases. Germline-derived CDR1 and CDR2 are KGHSY and FQNENV. The CDR3 DNA reads TGTGCCAGCAGCCTTACAGGAAAACTGTTTTTT. This translates into CASSLTGKLFF.

This chain connects TRBV7-2 to TRBJ1-1; TRBD1 agrees at 7 bases. Looked up from germline, CDR1 is SGHTA and CDR2 is FQGNSA. The CDR3 runs to 15 residues. With 1 base clipped from V and 3 bases from J, the junction kept 5 bases outside the gene matches. The DNA of the CDR3 is TGTGCCAGCAGCTTAGTGACAGGGAGGGACACTGAAGCTTTCTTT. The encoded protein is CASSLVTGRDTEAFF.

The chain is built from TRBV18 and TRBJ1-1; 9 bases agree with TRBD1. The CDR3 runs 16 residues. The trim removed 3 bases at V and 5 bases at J, leaving 10 bases unmatched. CDR1 and CDR2 (germline): KGHSH, LQKENI. CDR3 loop: CASSPDPGQGRTEAFF. CDR3 DNA sequence: TGTGCCAGCTCACCCGACCCCGGACAGGGGAGGACTGAAGCTTTCTTT.

The chain links TRBV7-2 to TRBJ2-3; D call uncertain. The CDR3 loop spans 13 amino acids. Germline CDR1 and CDR2: SGHTA and FQGNSA. V was shortened by 5 bases and J by 2 bases, with 8 bases between the two germline ends. The CDR3 DNA follows: TGTGCCAGCAGCCTAAGTTTCACAGATACGCAGTATTTT. Protein sequence: CASSLSFTDTQYF.

V is TRBV4-1 and J is TRBJ2-7; TRBD2 matches 9 bases. The CDR3 has 18 amino acids. Losses at the gene ends were 2 bases for V and 2 bases for J; bases not matched to a gene: 13. CDR1 and CDR2 from the germline V gene are MGHRA and YSYEKL. CDR3 in amino acids: CASSQLQTSGKGTYEQYF. CDR3 nucleotide sequence: TGCGCCAGCAGCCAACTCCAGACTAGCGGAAAAGGGACCTACGAGCAGTACTTC.

Here the CDR3 DNA reads TGTGCCAGCAGCTTAGCGCCCACAGGGGGATCGAATGAGCAGTTCTTC. Protein: CASSLAPTGGSNEQFF. This sequence joins TRBV7-2 and TRBJ2-1, with TRBD1 matching 8 bases. Germline-derived CDR1 and CDR2 are SGHTA and FQGNSA. V lost 0 bases to trimming and J lost 7 bases; unmatched junction nucleotides: 8. The CDR3 is made up of 16 amino acids.

A single count supports this clone. The chain employs TRBV29-1 and TRBJ2-2; 8 bases agree with TRBD2. The V gene end was trimmed by 0 bases and the J gene end by 5 bases; junction bases not matched to a gene: 8. The CDR3 is 16 amino acids. Germline V gene lookup returns CDR1 SQVTM and CDR2 ANQGSEA. This chain's CDR3 is CSVEDLGLGGTGELFF. Written as DNA, the CDR3 is TGCAGCGTTGAAGATCTGGGACTAGGAGGTACCGGGGAGCTGTTTTTT.

The J gene is TRBJ2-7, the V gene TRBV7-8; perhaps TRBD1 as D (5 bases). The CDR3 has 13 amino acids. Germline CDR1 reads SGHVS; CDR2 reads FQNEAQ. Trimming removed 1 base at V and 3 bases at J, with 7 bases between. CDR3 loop: CASSLGRDYEQYF. Here the CDR3 DNA reads TGTGCCAGCAGCTTAGGCAGGGACTACGAGCAGTACTTC.

The chain is built from TRBV29-1 and TRBJ2-7; no reliable D call. CDR3 length equals 11 residues. Trimming stripped 4 bases from V and 3 bases from J, with 7 bases between. Germline V gene lookup returns CDR1 SQVTM and CDR2 ANQGSEA. The CDR3 region has the DNA TGCAGCGTTGTGGAAGACTACGAGCAGTACTTC. It translates to CSVVEDYEQYF.

V is TRBV7-6 and J is TRBJ2-7, with 7 nucleotides matching TRBD2. CDR1 is SGHVS and CDR2 is FNYEAQ in the germline V gene. V was pared by 5 bases and J by 7 bases, with 11 bases of the junction left unmatched. CDR3 length: 14 residues. CDR3 DNA: TGTGCCAGCAGCCTACGGACTAGTTCGTATGAGCAGTACTTC. Its protein is CASSLRTSSYEQYF.

This clone was recorded only once. Other nucleotide sequences in the sample specify the same CDR3. The J gene is TRBJ2-7, the V gene TRBV7-2, with D perhaps matching TRBD1 or TRBD2 (6 bases each). V was trimmed by 3 bases and J by 0 bases, leaving 9 bases between them. Germline lookup yields CDR1 SGHTA and CDR2 FQGNSA. This CDR3 has 14 residues. The CDR3 nucleotides are TGTGCCAGCAGCTTTAGGGGGGTCTCCTACGAGCAGTACTTC. Encoded protein: CASSFRGVSYEQYF.

The CDR3 DNA reads as TGTGCCAGCAGCGAGGCCCCGGGCACTGAAGCTTTCTTT. It yields the protein CASSEAPGTEAFF. The rearrangement links TRBV14 to TRBJ1-1; no definite D call. The germline CDR1 and CDR2 sequences are SGHDN and FVKESK. The CDR3 runs 13 residues. The germline V and J ends were trimmed by 5 bases and 4 bases, with 11 bases remaining between them.

The sample holds one count of this clone. This sequence joins TRBV4-2 and TRBJ2-2, with D uncertain. This CDR3 is built from 12 residues. V lost 0 bases and J 10 bases, leaving 6 bases between the germline ends. Per the germline V gene, CDR1 is LGHNA and CDR2 is YNFKEQ. This CDR3 reads CASSQDLLELFF. The CDR3 nucleotides are TGTGCCAGCAGCCAAGACCTATTGGAGCTGTTTTTT.

The chain carries TRBV6-5 and TRBJ2-3, with 7 bases that match TRBD2. Germline CDR1 and CDR2: MNHEY and SVGAGI. J lost 1 base, V lost 5 bases, and 3 bases had no gene match. This CDR3 has 14 amino acids. CDR3 amino acids: CASSRAGGTDTQYF. CDR3 bases: TGTGCCAGCAGTCGGGCGGGGGGCACAGATACGCAGTATTTT.

The genes are TRBV19 and TRBJ2-7; 8 bases line up with TRBD1. V dropped 10 bases and J dropped 3; count of bases not matched to a gene: 8. From germline, CDR1 is LNHDA and CDR2 SQIVND (reference sequence). This CDR3 spans 13 amino acids. CDR3 nucleotides: TGTGCCACCGCGGACAGGGAACGCTACGAGCAGTACTTC. Amino acid sequence: CATADRERYEQYF.

The rearrangement uses TRBV7-2 and TRBJ2-3; 7 bases are a match to TRBD1. The V segment lost 5 bases and the J segment 2 bases; nucleotides outside the gene matches: 4. CDR1 is SGHTA and CDR2 is FQGNSA in the germline V gene. The CDR3 loop spans 14 amino acids. CDR3 nucleotide sequence: TGTGCCAGCAGCCGGACAGGATTCACAGATACGCAGTATTTT. Translating gives CASSRTGFTDTQYF.

This chain joins TRBV7-3 and TRBJ2-5, with D perhaps TRBD1 (5 bases). Trimming stripped 3 bases from V and 3 bases from J, with 11 bases between. The CDR3 extends over 14 amino acids. Germline CDR1 and CDR2: SGHTA and FQGTGA. As DNA, the CDR3 is TGTGCCAGCAGCTTGGGTCCACAGGAAGAGACCCAGTACTTC. Translation: CASSLGPQEETQYF.

This chain uses TRBV18 with TRBJ1-4, with TRBD1 as a possible D gene (5 bases). The CDR3 has 15 residues. Germline V gene sequence: CDR1 KGHSH, CDR2 LQKENI. V lost 0 bases, J lost 7 bases, and 12 bases lay in between. The chain's CDR3 is CASSPPEGMGEKLFF. The CDR3 coding sequence is TGTGCCAGCTCACCACCAGAGGGGATGGGTGAAAAACTGTTTTTT.

The CDR3 reads CASSILRGGGTDTQYF. CDR3 sequence (DNA): TGTGCCAGCAGTATCCTCAGGGGTGGGGGCACAGATACGCAGTATTTT. This chain links TRBV27 with TRBJ2-3, with D possibly matching TRBD1 (6 bases). CDR3 size: 16 residues. Germline CDR1 reads MNHEY; CDR2 reads SMNVEV (reference sequence). The V end lost 5 bases, the J end lost 1 base, and 16 bases lay between the germline ends.

The J gene is TRBJ2-1, the V gene TRBV7-6, with D hard to call. This CDR3 is 14 amino acids long. Per the germline V gene, CDR1 is SGHVS and CDR2 is FNYEAQ. Trimming stripped 4 bases from V and 0 bases from J, with 7 bases between. The CDR3 sequence: CASSSLSSYNEQFF. CDR3 coding DNA: TGTGCCAGCAGCTCATTAAGCTCCTACAATGAGCAGTTCTTC.

The DNA of the CDR3 is TGTGCCAGCAGCGTAGGACCGGGAAGCGGGAGTCGGTCAGATACGCAGTATTTT. Its translation is CASSVGPGSGSRSDTQYF. This chain connects TRBV9 to TRBJ2-3, with 8 bases identical to TRBD2. V gave up 0 bases and J gave up 4 bases; unmatched junction bases: 13. CDR1 is SGDLS and CDR2 is YYNGEE in the germline V gene. The CDR3 spans 18 residues.

The CDR3 sequence: CASSLGLAGIRTGELFF. The CDR3 bases are TGTGCCAGCAGCTTGGGACTAGCGGGAATACGGACCGGGGAGCTGTTTTTT. The chain is built from TRBV5-6 and TRBJ2-2; TRBD2 agrees at 11 bases. The J segment lost 5 bases and the V segment lost 0 bases, leaving 6 bases of the junction unmatched. Germline lookup yields CDR1 SGHDT and CDR2 YYEEEE. This CDR3 has 17 amino acids.

The rearrangement uses TRBV28 and TRBJ1-5, with TRBD1 matching over 12 bases. The V gene's germline CDR1 is MDHEN and CDR2 SYDVKM. The ends lost 3 bases at V and 2 bases at J; junction bases unmatched: 5. The CDR3 is 17 residues long. CDR3 in DNA: TGTGCCAGCAGTTTGCTGGGACAGGGGGCGGGCAATCAGCCCCAGCATTTT. Its protein product is CASSLLGQGAGNQPQHF. Filled out from reference TRBV28 and TRBJ1-5, the complete variable domain reads DVKVTQSSRYLVKRTGEKVFLECVQDMDHENMFWYRQDPGLGLRLIYFSYDVKMKEKGDIPEGYSVSREKKERFSLILESASTNQTSMYLCASSLLGQGAGNQPQHFGDGTRLSIL.

This chain joins TRBV9 and TRBJ2-2; 9 nucleotides agree with TRBD1. V lost 0 bases to trimming and J lost 5 bases; unmatched junction nucleotides: 5. The CDR3 spans 16 residues. The V gene's germline CDR1 is SGDLS and CDR2 YYNGEE. The CDR3 sequence is CASSVERDRVTGELFF. The DNA for the CDR3 is TGTGCCAGCAGCGTAGAGCGGGACAGGGTAACCGGGGAGCTGTTTTTT.

A single count supports this clone. V usage is TRBV7-3 and J usage is TRBJ1-1; D is uncertain. The germline CDR1 and CDR2 sequences are SGHTA and FQGTGA. V was cut by 2 bases and J by 5 bases, with 15 bases left in between. The CDR3 runs 15 residues. DNA for the CDR3: TGTGCCAGCAGCTTAGCAAAGGCTAGTGTGACTGAAGCTTTCTTT. Its protein product is CASSLAKASVTEAFF.

The chain couples TRBV28 to TRBJ2-7; no reliable D call. Germline CDR1 is MDHEN and CDR2 is SYDVKM. Between the trimmed V and J ends, which lost 6 bases and 4 bases, there was a span of 19 bases. The CDR3 has 15 amino acids. The CDR3 coding sequence is TGTGCCAGCAGCCCCTCGAATACCGGGTGGTACGAGCAGTACTTC. This encodes CASSPSNTGWYEQYF.